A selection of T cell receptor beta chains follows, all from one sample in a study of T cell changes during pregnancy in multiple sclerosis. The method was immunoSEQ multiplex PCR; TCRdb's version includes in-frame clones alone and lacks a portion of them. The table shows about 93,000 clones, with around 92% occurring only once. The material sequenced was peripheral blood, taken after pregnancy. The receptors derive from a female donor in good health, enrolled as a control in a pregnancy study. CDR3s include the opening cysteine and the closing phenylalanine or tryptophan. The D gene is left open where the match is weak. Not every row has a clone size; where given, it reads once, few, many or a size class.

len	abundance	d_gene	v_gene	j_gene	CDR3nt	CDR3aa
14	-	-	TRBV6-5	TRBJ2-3	TGTGCCAGCAGGCCTACAGGGCCCGCAGATACGCAGTATTTT	CASRPTGPADTQYF
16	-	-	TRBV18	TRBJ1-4	TGTGCCAGCTCGCCTCGCCAGGCCACAACTAATGAAAAACTGTTTTTT	CASSPRQATTNEKLFF
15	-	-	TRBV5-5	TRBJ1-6	TGTGCCAGCAGCTTGCAGGGAAGTGATAATTCACCCCTCCACTTT	CASSLQGSDNSPLHF
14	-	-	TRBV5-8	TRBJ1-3	TGTGCCAGCAGCTTCAGGGGTGAGGCAGACACCATATATTTT	CASSFRGEADTIYF
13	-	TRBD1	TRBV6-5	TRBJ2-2	TGTGCCAGCAGGACAGGGGAAGGCGGGGAGCTGTTTTTT	CASRTGEGGELFF
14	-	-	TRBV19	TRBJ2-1	TGTGCCAGTAGTATATTTCGGGACTCCCGTGAGCAGTTCTTC	CASSIFRDSREQFF
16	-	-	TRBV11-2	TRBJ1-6	TGTGCCAGCAGCATGACAGCGAGCTCCTATAATTCACCCCTCCACTTT	CASSMTASSYNSPLHF
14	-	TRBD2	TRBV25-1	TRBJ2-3	TGTGCCAGCAGCAAAGCGGGGGGAGCAGATACGCAGTATTTT	CASSKAGGADTQYF
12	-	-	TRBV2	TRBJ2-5	TGTGCCAGCAGAGGGGGTGGAGAGACCCAGTACTTC	CASRGGGETQYF
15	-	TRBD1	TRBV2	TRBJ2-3	TGTGCCAGCAGACCCGGGACAGGGGGCTCAGATACGCAGTATTTT	CASRPGTGGSDTQYF
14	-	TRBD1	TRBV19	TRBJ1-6	TGTGCCAGTAGGCGAGACAGGGAGAATTCACCCCTCCACTTT	CASRRDRENSPLHF
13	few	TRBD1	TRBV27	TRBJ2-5	TGTGCCAGCAGATCGGACAGGGGAGAGACCCAGTACTTC	CASRSDRGETQYF
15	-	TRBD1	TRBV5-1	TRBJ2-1	TGCGCCAGCGGGGGACAGGGACAGACCTACAATGAGCAGTTCTTC	CASGGQGQTYNEQFF
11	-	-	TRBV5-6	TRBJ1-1	TGTGCCAGCAGCTCAGGTGCCGAAGCTTTCTTT	CASSSGAEAFF
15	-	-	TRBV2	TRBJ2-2	TGTGCCAGCAGTGGAACAGGGAGGAACACCGGGGAGCTGTTTTTT	CASSGTGRNTGELFF
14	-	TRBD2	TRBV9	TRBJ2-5	TGTGCCAGCGGGGGACTAGCGGGGGGAGAGACCCAGTACTTC	CASGGLAGGETQYF
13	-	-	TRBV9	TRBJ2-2	TGTGCCAGCAGCGTTACTAGCTCCGGGGAGCTGTTTTTT	CASSVTSSGELFF
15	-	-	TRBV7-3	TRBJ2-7	TGTGCCAGCAGCTTAGACGGGGGTAACACCTACGAGCAGTACTTC	CASSLDGGNTYEQYF
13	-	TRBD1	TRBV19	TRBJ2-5	TGTGCCAGTAGTAGACAGGGTGGAGAGACCCAGTACTTC	CASSRQGGETQYF
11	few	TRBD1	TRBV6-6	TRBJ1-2	TGTGCCAGCATGACAGGGCATGGCTACACCTTC	CASMTGHGYTF
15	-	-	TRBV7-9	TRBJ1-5	TGTGCCAGCAGCGACCAGGGAAGTAGCAATCAGCCCCAGCATTTT	CASSDQGSSNQPQHF
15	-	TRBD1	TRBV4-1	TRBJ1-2	TGCGCCAGCAGAAAACCCGGGACAGGGGAGGGGGGCTACACCTTC	CASRKPGTGEGGYTF
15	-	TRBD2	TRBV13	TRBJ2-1	TGTGCCAGCAGCCGGGGACTAGCGGGGGACAATGAGCAGTTCTTC	CASSRGLAGDNEQFF
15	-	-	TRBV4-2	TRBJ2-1	TGTGCCAGCAGCCAAGAACTGGGGCCTTTCGATGAGCAGTTCTTC	CASSQELGPFDEQFF
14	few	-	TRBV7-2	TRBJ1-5	TGTGCCAGCAGTTTTACAGGGCTCAATCAGCCCCAGCATTTT	CASSFTGLNQPQHF
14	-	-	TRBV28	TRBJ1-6	TGTGCCAGCACCCCCTCGGGGTTAGATTCACCCCTCCACTTT	CASTPSGLDSPLHF
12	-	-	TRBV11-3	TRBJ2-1	TGTGCCAGCAGCATAAGGGGTAATGAGCAGTTCTTC	CASSIRGNEQFF
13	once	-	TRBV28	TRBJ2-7	TGTGCCAGCACCGCAGGCAGAAACTACGAGCAGTACTTC	CASTAGRNYEQYF
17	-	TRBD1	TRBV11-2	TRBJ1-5	TGTGCCAGCAGCTTAGTTTCGGGACAGAGAAGCAATCAGCCCCAGCATTTT	CASSLVSGQRSNQPQHF
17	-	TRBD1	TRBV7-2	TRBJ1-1	TGTGCCAGCAGCAGAGGACAGGGGGTTTTTATGAACACTGAAGCTTTCTTT	CASSRGQGVFMNTEAFF
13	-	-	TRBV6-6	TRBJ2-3	TGTGCCAGCGGGGGGTATAGCACAGATACGCAGTATTTT	CASGGYSTDTQYF
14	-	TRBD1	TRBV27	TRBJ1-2	TGTGCCAGCAGGAGGACAGGGGTTAACTATGGCTACACCTTC	CASRRTGVNYGYTF
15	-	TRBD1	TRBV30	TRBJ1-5	TGTGCCTGGAGTCGCGGGGGGGACAGGGGTCAGCCCCAGCATTTT	CAWSRGGDRGQPQHF
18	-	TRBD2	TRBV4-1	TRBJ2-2	TGCGCCAGCAGCCTACAACTAGCGGGGGCCGCGAACACCGGGGAGCTGTTTTTT	CASSLQLAGAANTGELFF
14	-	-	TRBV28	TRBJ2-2	TGTGCCAGCGGCGGACAGCTAAACACCGGGGAGCTGTTTTTT	CASGGQLNTGELFF
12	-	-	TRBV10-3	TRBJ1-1	TGTGCCATCGGCAGGGGGAACACTGAAGCTTTCTTT	CAIGRGNTEAFF
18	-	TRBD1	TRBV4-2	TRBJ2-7	TGTGCCAGCAGCCAAGAAACCGGGACAGGGTCCCTAGGGGCGGAGCAGTACTTC	CASSQETGTGSLGAEQYF
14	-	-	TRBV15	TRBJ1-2	TGTGCCACCAGCAGAGATCGGGGAAGGGAAGGCTACACCTTC	CATSRDRGREGYTF